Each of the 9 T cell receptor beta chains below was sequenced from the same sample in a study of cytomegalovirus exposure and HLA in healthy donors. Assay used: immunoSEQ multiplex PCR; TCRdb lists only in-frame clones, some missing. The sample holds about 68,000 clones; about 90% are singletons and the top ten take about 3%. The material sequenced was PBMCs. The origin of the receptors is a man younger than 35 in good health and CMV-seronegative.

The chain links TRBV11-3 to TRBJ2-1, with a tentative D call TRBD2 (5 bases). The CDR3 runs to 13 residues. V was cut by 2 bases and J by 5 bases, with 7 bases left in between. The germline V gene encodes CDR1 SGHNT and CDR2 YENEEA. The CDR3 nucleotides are TGTGCCAGCAGCTTACCCGGGAACAATGAGCAGTTCTTC. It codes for CASSLPGNNEQFF.

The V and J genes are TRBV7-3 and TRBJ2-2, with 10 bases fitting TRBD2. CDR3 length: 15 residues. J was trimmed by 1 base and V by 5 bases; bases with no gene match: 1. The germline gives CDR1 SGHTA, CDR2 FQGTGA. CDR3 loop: CASSRLAGNTGELFF. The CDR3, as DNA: TGTGCCAGCAGCCGACTAGCGGGGAACACCGGGGAGCTGTTTTTT.

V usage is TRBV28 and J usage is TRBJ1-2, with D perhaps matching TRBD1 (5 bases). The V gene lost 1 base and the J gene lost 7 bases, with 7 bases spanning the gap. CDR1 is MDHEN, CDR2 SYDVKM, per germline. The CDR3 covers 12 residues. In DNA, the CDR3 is TGTGCCAGCAGTTTATATAGGGGTGGCTACACCTTC. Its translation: CASSLYRGGYTF.

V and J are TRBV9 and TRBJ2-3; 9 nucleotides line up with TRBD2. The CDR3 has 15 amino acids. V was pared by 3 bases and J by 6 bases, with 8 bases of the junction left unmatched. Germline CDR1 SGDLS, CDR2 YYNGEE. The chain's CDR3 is CASSALGGRGDTQYF. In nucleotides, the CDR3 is TGTGCCAGCAGCGCCCTGGGCGGGAGGGGGGATACGCAGTATTTT.

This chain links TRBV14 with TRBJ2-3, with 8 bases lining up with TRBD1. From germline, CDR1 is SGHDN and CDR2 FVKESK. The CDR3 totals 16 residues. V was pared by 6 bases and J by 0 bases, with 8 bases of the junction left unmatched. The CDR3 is CASSPAGTGSTDTQYF. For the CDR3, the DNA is TGTGCCAGCAGTCCGGCCGGGACAGGCAGCACAGATACGCAGTATTTT.

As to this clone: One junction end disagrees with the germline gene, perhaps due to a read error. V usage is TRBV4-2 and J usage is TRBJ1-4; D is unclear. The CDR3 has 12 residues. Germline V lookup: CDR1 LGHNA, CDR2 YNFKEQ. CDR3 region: CASSQDGEELLF. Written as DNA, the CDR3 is TGTGCCAGCAGCCAAGATGGGGAGGAACTACTTTTT.

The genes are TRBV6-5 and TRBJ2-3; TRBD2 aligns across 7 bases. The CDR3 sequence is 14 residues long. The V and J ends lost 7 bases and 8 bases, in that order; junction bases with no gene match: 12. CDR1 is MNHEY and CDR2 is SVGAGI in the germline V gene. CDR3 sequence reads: CASTPAGLGGTQYF. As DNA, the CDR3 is TGTGCCAGCACCCCAGCGGGACTCGGCGGTACGCAGTATTTT.

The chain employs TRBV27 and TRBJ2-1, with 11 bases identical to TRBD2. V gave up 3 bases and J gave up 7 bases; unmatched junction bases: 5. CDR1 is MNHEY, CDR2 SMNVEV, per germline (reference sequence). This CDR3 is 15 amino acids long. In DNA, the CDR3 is TGTGCCAGCAGTTTTAGCGGGAGGGCCGGGAATGAGCAGTTCTTC. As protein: CASSFSGRAGNEQFF.

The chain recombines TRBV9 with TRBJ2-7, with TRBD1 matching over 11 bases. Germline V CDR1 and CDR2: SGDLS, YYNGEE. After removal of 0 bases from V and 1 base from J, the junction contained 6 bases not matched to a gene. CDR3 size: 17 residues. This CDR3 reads CASSVELGTGGSYEQYF. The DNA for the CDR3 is TGTGCCAGCAGCGTAGAATTAGGGACAGGGGGATCCTACGAGCAGTACTTC.